This T cell receptor (beta chain) was recorded in a study of chemoradiotherapy in HPV16-positive cancers. Study context: A couple of HPV16-positive patients' cells yielded candidate HPV-specific clones and common motifs.

The length of the CDR3 is 16 residues. V shed 1 base and J 4 bases; nucleotides not matched to a gene: 1. Sequenced by immunoSEQ multiplex PCR; TCRdb stores in-frame clones only, minus some. This sample has some 11,000 clones, with roughly 78% found just once. About this clone: Its target is unknown.

The study, taken as a whole, reports: Better recurrence-free survival went with HPV-responsive T-cell expansion in HPV16-positive patients.

The sequence derives from a human donor with HPV-associated anogenital cancer. Sampling was performed from a patient who underwent chemoradiotherapy. This rearrangement joins TRBV23-1 to TRBJ2-2, with 12 bases fitting TRBD2. TRBV23-1 is identified as an open reading frame with a role that is uncertain. This CDR3 is CASSQLTSGSTGELFF. In DNA, the CDR3 is TGCGCCAGCAGTCAATTGACTAGCGGGAGCACCGGGGAGCTGTTTTTT.